The 2 T cell receptor beta chains reported below all come from one sample, sequenced in a study of blood T cell repertoires in COVID-19. Only in-frame clones appear in the TCRdb table, and some are missing; sequencing was by immunoSEQ multiplex PCR. Seen here are 25,000 or so clones, approximately 94% observed once, and the top ten hold more than 4%. The source material was peripheral blood. These receptors all come from a woman aged 45-65 years with active COVID-19.

V usage is TRBV28 and J usage is TRBJ1-3; possible D gene TRBD1, 5 bases. The CDR3 totals 15 residues. Trimming removed 5 bases at V and 1 base at J, with 12 bases between. CDR1 and CDR2 from the germline V gene are MDHEN and SYDVKM. CDR3 protein: CASSGGLASGNTIYF. The CDR3 DNA sequence: TGTGCCAGCAGTGGGGGACTGGCGTCTGGAAACACCATATATTTT.

The genes are TRBV23-1 and TRBJ2-7, with 9 bases lining up with TRBD1. TRBV23-1 is classed as an ORF, of uncertain function. The CDR3 contains 18 residues. The trim removed 6 bases at V and 0 bases at J, leaving 15 bases unmatched. Here the CDR3 DNA reads TGCGCCAGCAGCGAAGCGGGACAGGGAAAAGCGGGCTCCTACGAGCAGTACGTC. Translated, it gives CASSEAGQGKAGSYEQYV.